Each of the 13 T cell receptor beta chains below was sequenced from the same sample in a study of shared clonotypes between healthy human individuals. Sequencing used immunoSEQ multiplex PCR; TCRdb keeps in-frame clones, though not all of them. Of about 680,000 clones listed, 60% to 80% are singletons. Sequencing was carried out using memory CD4+ T cells sorted from blood. This sample's subset: CD45RA-negative fraction. The source of these receptors is a woman aged 25 to 45 in good health.

The rearrangement joins TRBV5-1 to TRBJ1-2; maybe TRBD1 (5 bases). V was pared by 2 bases and J by 0 bases, with 14 bases between. Germline V lookup: CDR1 SGHRS, CDR2 YFSETQ. CDR3 length equals 16 residues. For the CDR3, the DNA is TGCGCCAGCAGCTTCCCCCGGGCGGGGGCTAACTATGGCTACACCTTC. Amino acid sequence: CASSFPRAGANYGYTF.

The chain has TRBV5-4 and TRBJ2-3; D uncertain. The germline V gene encodes CDR1 SGHNT and CDR2 YYREEE (reference sequence). The CDR3 runs to 16 residues. V was pared by 1 base and J by 2 bases, with 14 bases between. The CDR3 reads CASSLSPGPLTDTQYF. Here the CDR3 DNA reads TGTGCCAGCAGCTTGTCTCCAGGACCCCTCACAGATACGCAGTATTTT.

The rearrangement links TRBV28 to TRBJ2-7, with D possibly being TRBD2 (6 bases). V gave up 6 bases and J gave up 7 bases, with 22 bases separating them. Germline CDR1 and CDR2: MDHEN and SYDVKM. CDR3 size: 15 residues. The CDR3 is CASSGGDSSRGEQYF. The DNA for the CDR3 is TGTGCCAGCAGCGGAGGGGACTCCAGTCGAGGGGAGCAGTACTTC.

Worth noting for this clone: A read error may explain this, as a much larger clone is one base away. The chain uses TRBV5-4 and TRBJ2-3; D unresolved. Germline V CDR1 and CDR2: SGHNT, YYREEE (reference sequence). The CDR3 is 13 residues long. V lost 4 bases, J lost 2 bases, and 8 bases lay in between. The CDR3 region has the DNA TGTGCCAGCAGCCCGGAGTTCACAGATACGCAGTATTTT. Amino acids: CASSPEFTDTQYF.

The rearrangement links TRBV28 to TRBJ1-4; D might be TRBD1 (6 bases). The CDR3 is made up of 15 amino acids. The germline V gene has CDR1 MDHEN and CDR2 SYDVKM. V was cut by 8 bases and J by 7 bases, with 20 bases left in between. CDR3 in amino acids: CASLGQGIGGEKLFF. The CDR3 DNA follows: TGTGCCAGCCTGGGCCAGGGGATCGGTGGTGAAAAACTGTTTTTT.

V and J are TRBV27 and TRBJ1-1; 7 bases align to TRBD1. J lost 0 bases, V lost 6 bases, and 7 bases had no gene match. The CDR3 sequence is 15 residues long. Germline V lookup: CDR1 MNHEY, CDR2 SMNVEV (reference sequence). For the CDR3, the DNA is TGTGCCAGCAGAGAACCGACAGGGATGAACACTGAAGCTTTCTTT. Amino acids: CASREPTGMNTEAFF.

This clone was picked up many times. The chain employs TRBV9 and TRBJ2-3; D is perhaps TRBD1 (6 bases). The CDR3 totals 13 residues. Per germline, CDR1 SGDLS and CDR2 YYNGEE. V was pared by 6 bases and J by 0 bases, with 8 bases between. The CDR3 nucleotides read TGTGCCAGCAAAGGACAGAGCACAGATACGCAGTATTTT. It specifies CASKGQSTDTQYF.

The chain employs TRBV19 and TRBJ2-1; D perhaps matches TRBD2 (7 bases). The CDR3 length is 17 residues. Trimming took 8 bases from V and 3 from J, leaving 23 bases between them. Germline V gene sequence: CDR1 LNHDA, CDR2 SQIVND (reference sequence). The CDR3 loop is CASQTSGTRSGYNEQFF. Written as DNA, the CDR3 is TGTGCCAGTCAAACGAGCGGGACACGCTCCGGCTACAATGAGCAGTTCTTC.

This rearrangement joins TRBV10-1 to TRBJ2-7; a weak D match, TRBD2 (6 bases). Germline CDR1 WNHNN, CDR2 SYGVQD (reference sequence). This CDR3 is 13 amino acids long. Trimming stripped 11 bases from V and 4 bases from J, with 18 bases between. CDR3 loop: CAARRDQSYEQYF. The CDR3 DNA sequence: TGCGCCGCTCGGCGGGACCAAAGTTACGAGCAGTACTTC.

Points on this clone: Given a much more abundant clone one base away, this may be a read error. The same CDR3 is also encoded by other DNA sequences in this sample. The J gene is TRBJ2-3, the V gene TRBV7-9; D remains unclear. V lost 5 bases and J 0 bases, leaving 9 bases between the germline ends. The CDR3 runs 14 residues. Germline assignment: CDR1 SEHNR and CDR2 FQNEAQ (reference sequence). This CDR3 is CASSPTTSTDTQYF. Here the CDR3 DNA reads TGTGCCAGCAGCCCGACGACCAGCACAGATACGCAGTATTTT.

There are many counts of this clone. The chain combines TRBV19 with TRBJ1-5; D not certain. The CDR3 is made up of 13 amino acids. Germline V gene lookup returns CDR1 LNHDA and CDR2 SQIVND (reference sequence). Trimming removed 5 bases at V and 7 bases at J, with 12 bases between. CDR3 bases: TGTGCCAGTAGTCTGGACGGGTTCCAGCCCCAGCATTTT. This encodes CASSLDGFQPQHF.

This chain joins TRBV11-2 and TRBJ2-1; possible D gene TRBD1, 5 bases. V was clipped by 7 bases and J by 9 bases, with 25 bases between them. The CDR3 sequence is 16 residues long. Germline values: CDR1 SGHAT, CDR2 FQNNGV. CDR3 in DNA: TGTGCCAGCAAGCTTAGTTTCTCGGCAGGGCCCAGTGAGCAGTTCTTC. This encodes CASKLSFSAGPSEQFF.

The rearrangement links TRBV6-1 to TRBJ1-5; D unresolved. CDR3 length: 14 amino acids. Per the germline V gene, CDR1 is MNHNS and CDR2 is SASEGT. Trimming took 6 bases from V and 0 from J, leaving 9 bases between them. CDR3 nucleotide sequence: TGTGCCAGCAGGAACGCAGATAGCAATCAGCCCCAGCATTTT. Translating it yields CASRNADSNQPQHF.